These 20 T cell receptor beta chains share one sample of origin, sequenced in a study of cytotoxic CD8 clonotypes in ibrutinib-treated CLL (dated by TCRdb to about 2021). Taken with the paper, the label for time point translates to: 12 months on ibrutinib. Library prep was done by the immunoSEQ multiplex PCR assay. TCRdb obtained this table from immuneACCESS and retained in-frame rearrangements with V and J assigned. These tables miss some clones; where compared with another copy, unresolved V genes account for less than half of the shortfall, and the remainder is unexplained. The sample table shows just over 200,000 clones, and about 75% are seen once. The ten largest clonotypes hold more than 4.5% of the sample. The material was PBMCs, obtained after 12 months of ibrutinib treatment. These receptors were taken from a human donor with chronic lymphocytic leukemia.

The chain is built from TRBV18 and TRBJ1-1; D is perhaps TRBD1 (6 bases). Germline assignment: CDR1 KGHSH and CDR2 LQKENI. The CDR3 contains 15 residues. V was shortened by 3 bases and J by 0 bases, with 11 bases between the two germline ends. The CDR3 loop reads CASSPAGALNTEAFF. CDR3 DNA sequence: TGTGCCAGCTCACCGGCAGGGGCCCTGAACACTGAAGCTTTCTTT.

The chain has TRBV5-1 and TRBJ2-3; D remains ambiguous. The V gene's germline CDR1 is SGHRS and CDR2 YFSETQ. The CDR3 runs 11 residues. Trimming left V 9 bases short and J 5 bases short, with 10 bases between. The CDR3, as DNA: TGCGCCACCTCGGTTGGAGATACGCAGTATTTT. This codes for CATSVGDTQYF.

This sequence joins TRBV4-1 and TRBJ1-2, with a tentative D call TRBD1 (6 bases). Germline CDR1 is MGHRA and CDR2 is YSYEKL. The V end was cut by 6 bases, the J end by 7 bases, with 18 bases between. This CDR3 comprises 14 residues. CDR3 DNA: TGCGCCAGCAGTCCCGAAGGGGGGGCAGGTGGCTACACCTTC. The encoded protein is CASSPEGGAGGYTF.

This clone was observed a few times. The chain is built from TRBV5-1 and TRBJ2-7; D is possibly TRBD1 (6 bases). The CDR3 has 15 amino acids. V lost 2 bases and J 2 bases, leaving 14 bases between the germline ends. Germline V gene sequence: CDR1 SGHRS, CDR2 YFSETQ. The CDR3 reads CASSFYPDRAYEQYF. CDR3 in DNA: TGCGCCAGCAGCTTTTACCCGGACAGAGCCTACGAGCAGTACTTC.

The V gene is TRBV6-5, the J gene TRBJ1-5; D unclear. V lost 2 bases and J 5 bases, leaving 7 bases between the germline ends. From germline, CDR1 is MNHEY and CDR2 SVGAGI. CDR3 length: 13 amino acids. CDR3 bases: TGTGCCAGCAGTTACCGGGGATATCAGCCCCAGCATTTT. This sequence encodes CASSYRGYQPQHF.

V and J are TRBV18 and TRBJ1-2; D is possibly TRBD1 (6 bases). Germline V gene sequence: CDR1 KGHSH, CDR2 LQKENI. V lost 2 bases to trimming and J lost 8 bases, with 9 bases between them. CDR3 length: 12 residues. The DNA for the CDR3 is TGTGCCAGCTCACCAGAAGGGGGAGGCTACACCTTC. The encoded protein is CASSPEGGGYTF.

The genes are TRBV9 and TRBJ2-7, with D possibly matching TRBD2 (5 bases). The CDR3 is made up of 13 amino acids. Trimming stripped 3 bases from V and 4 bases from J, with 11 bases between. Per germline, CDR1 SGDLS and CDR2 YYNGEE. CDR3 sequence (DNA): TGTGCCAGCAGCGGGAACGGACTTTACGAGCAGTACTTC. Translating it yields CASSGNGLYEQYF. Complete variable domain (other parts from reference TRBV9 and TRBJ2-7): DSGVTQTPKHLITATGQRVTLRCSPRSGDLSVYWYQQSLDQGLQFLIQYYNGEERAKGNILERFSAQQFPDLHSELNLSSLELGDSALYFCASSGNGLYEQYFGPGTRLTVT.

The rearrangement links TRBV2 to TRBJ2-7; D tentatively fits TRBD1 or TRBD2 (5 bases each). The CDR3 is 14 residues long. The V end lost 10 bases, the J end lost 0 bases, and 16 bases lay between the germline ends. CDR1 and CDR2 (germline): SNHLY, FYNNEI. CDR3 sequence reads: CATTGPRPSYEQYF. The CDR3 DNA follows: TGTGCCACCACGGGGCCTAGACCCTCCTACGAGCAGTACTTC.

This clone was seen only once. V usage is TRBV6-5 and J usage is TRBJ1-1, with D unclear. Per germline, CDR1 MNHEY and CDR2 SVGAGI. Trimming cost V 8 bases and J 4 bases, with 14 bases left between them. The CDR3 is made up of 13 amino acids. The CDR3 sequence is CASPEVGGTEAFF. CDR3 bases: TGTGCCAGCCCTGAGGTGGGAGGCACTGAAGCTTTCTTT.

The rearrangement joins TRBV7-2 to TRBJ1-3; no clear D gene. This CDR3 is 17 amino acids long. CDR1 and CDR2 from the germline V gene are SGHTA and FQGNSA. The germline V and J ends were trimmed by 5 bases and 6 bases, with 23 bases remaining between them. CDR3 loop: CASSLKAPLAATNTIYF. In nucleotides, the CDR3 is TGTGCCAGCAGCCTAAAGGCCCCACTAGCGGCTACAAACACCATATATTTT. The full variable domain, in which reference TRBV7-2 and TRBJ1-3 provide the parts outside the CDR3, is GAGVSQSPSNKVTEKGKDVELRCDPISGHTALYWYRQSLGQGLEFLIYFQGNSAPDKSGLPSDRFSAERTGGSVSTLTIQRTQQEDSAVYLCASSLKAPLAATNTIYFGEGSWLTVV.

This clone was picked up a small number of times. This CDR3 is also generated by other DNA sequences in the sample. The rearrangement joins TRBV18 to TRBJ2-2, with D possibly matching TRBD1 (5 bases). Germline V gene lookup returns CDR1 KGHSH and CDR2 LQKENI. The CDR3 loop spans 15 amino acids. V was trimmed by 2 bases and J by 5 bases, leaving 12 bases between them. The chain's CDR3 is CASSPLAGNTGELFF. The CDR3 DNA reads TGTGCCAGCTCACCATTGGCAGGGAATACCGGGGAGCTGTTTTTT.

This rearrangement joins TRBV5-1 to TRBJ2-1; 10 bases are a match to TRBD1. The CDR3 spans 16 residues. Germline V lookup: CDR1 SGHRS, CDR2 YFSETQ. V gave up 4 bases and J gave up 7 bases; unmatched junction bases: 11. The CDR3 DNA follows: TGCGCCAGCAGCCCTCTGGGAGACAGGGGGCGGAATGAGCAGTTCTTC. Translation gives CASSPLGDRGRNEQFF.

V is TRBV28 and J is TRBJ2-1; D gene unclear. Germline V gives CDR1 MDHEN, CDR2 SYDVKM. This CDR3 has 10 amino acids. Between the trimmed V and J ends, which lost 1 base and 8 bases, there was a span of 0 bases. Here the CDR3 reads CASSLYEQFF. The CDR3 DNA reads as TGTGCCAGCAGTTTATATGAGCAGTTCTTC.

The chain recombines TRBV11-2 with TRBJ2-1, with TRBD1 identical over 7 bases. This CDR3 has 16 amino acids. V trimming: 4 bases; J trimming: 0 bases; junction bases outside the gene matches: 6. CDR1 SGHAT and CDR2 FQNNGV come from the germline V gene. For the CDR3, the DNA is TGTGCCAGCAGCTCGCCGGGACAGAGCTCCTACAATGAGCAGTTCTTC. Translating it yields CASSSPGQSSYNEQFF.

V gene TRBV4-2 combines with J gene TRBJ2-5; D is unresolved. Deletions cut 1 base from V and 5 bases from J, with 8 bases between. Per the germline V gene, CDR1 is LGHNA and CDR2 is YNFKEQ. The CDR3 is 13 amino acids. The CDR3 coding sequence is TGTGCCAGCAGCCAAGGTGAAATGGAGACCCAGTACTTC. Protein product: CASSQGEMETQYF.

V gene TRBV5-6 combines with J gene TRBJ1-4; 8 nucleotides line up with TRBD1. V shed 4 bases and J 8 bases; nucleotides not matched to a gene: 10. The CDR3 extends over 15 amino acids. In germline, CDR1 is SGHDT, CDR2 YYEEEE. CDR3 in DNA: TGTGCCAGCAGCCCGCTGACAGGGGTGGGAGAAAAACTGTTTTTT. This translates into CASSPLTGVGEKLFF.

CDR3: CASYPGGAVYNEQFF. The CDR3 DNA is TGCGCCAGCTATCCAGGCGGAGCCGTTTACAATGAGCAGTTCTTC. This chain uses TRBV5-1 with TRBJ2-1, with D uncertain. The CDR3 runs to 15 residues. V was trimmed by 7 bases and J by 4 bases, leaving 18 bases between them. Germline assignment: CDR1 SGHRS and CDR2 YFSETQ.

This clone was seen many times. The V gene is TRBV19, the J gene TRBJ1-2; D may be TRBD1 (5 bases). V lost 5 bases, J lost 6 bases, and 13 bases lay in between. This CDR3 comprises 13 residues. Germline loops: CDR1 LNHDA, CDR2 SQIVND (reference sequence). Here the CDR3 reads CASSLPDTNGYTF. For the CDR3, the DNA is TGTGCCAGTAGTCTCCCGGACACGAATGGCTACACCTTC.

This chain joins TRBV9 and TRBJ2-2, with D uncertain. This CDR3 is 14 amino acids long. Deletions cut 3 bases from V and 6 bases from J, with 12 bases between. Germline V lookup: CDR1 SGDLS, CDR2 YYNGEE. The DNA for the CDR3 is TGTGCCAGCAGCGAGGGATTAGGGTCCGGGGAGCTGTTTTTT. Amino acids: CASSEGLGSGELFF.

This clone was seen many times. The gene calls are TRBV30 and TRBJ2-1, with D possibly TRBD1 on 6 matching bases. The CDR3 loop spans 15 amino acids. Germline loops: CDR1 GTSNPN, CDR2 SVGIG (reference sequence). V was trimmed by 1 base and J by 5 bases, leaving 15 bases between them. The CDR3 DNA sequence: TGTGCCTGGAGTGCCCCCTGGGGGCACCACAATGAGCAGTTCTTC. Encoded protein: CAWSAPWGHHNEQFF.